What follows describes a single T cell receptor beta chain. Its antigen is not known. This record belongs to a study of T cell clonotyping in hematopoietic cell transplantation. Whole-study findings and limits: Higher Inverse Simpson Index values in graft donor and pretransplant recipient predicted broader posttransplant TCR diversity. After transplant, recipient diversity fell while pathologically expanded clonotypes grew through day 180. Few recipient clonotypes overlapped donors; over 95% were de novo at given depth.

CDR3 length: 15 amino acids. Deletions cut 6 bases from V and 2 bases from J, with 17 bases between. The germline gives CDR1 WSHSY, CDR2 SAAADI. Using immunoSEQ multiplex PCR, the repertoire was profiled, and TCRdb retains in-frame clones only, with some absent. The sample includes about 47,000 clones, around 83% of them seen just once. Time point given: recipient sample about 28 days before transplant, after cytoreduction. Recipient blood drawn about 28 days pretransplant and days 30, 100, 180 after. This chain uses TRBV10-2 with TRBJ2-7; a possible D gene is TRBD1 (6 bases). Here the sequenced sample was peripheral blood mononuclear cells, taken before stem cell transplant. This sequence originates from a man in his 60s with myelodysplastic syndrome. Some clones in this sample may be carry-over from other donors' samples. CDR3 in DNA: TGCGCCAGCAGACAGGGATACGATCCGACCTACGAGCAGTACTTC. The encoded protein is CASRQGYDPTYEQYF.